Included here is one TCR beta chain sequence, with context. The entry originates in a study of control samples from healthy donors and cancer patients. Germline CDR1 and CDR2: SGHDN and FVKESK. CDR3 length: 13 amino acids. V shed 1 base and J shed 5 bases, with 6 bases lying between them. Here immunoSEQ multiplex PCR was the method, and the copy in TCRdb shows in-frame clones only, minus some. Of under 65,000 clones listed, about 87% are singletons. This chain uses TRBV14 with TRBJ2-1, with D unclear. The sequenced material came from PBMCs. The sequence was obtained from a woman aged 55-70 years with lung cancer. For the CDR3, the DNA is TGTGCCAGCAGCCAAGGGGTTAACAATGAGCAGTTCTTC. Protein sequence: CASSQGVNNEQFF.